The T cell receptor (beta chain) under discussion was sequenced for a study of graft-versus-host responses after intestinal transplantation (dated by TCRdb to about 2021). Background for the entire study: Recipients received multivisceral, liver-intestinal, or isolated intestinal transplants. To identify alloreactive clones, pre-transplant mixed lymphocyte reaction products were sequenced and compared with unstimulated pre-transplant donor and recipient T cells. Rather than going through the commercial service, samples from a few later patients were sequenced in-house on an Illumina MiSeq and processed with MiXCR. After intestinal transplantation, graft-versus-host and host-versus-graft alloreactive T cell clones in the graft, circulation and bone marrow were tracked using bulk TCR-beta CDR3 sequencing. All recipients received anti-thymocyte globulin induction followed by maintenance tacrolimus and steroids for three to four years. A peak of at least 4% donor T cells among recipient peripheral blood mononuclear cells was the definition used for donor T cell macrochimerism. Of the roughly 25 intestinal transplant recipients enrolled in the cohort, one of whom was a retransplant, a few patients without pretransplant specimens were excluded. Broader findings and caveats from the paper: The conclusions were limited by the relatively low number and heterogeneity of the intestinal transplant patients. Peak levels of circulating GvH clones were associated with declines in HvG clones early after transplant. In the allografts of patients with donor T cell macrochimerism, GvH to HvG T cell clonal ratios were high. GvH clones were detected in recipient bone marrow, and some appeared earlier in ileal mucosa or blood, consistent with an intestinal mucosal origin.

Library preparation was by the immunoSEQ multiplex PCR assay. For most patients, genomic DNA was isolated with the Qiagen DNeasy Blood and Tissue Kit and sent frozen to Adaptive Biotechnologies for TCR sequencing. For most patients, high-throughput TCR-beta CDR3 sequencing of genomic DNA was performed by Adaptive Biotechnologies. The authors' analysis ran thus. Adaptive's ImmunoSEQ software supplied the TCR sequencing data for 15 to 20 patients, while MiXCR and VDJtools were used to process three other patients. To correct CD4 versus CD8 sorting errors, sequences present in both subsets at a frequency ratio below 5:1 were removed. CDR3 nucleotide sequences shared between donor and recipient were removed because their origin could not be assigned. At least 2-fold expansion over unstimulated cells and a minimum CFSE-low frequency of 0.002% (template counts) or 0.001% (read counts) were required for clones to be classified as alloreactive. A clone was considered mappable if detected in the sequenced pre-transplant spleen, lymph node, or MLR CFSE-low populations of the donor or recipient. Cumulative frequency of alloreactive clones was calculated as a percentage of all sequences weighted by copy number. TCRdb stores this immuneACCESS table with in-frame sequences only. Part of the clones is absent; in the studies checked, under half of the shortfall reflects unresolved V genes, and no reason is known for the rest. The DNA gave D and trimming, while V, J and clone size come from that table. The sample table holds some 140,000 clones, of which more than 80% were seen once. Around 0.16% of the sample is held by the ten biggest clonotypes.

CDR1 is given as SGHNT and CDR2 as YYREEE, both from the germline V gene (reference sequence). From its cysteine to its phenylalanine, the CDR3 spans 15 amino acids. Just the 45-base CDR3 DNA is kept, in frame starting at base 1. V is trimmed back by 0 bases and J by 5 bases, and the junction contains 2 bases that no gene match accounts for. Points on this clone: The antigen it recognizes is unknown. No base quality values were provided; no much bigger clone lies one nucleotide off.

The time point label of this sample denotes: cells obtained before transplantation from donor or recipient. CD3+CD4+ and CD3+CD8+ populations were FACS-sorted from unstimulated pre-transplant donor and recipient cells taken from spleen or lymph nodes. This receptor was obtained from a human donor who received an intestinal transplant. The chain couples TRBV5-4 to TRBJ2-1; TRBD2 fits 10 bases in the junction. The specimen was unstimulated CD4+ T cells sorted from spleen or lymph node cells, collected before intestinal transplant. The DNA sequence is TGTGCCAGCAGCTTGGAGCTAGCGGGGGACAATGAGCAGTTCTTC. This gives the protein CASSLELAGDNEQFF.